The clone carrying this TCR beta chain was detected many times. In building TCR beta libraries, iRepertoire HTBI primers were used together with Arm-PCR of CDR3 regions. One entry per CDR3 protein results from TCRdb running MiXCR on the multiplex PCR reads. The repertoire has 500,000 to 700,000 distinct CDR3 sequences, roughly 15% of them found once; the top ten carry around 18%. V trimming: 0 bases; J trimming: 8 bases; junction bases outside the gene matches: 7. CDR3 size: 15 residues. CDR1 is SGHTA and CDR2 is FQGTGA in the germline V gene. Time point noted: newly diagnosed GD, antithyroid drugs for less than 3 months. Generation of the TCR library employed RNA extracted from PBMCs. This sample stems from a study of regulatory T cells in long-lasting Graves disease. This sample also belongs to another study, concerning T cells in Graves' hyperthyroidism and ophthalmopathy. That investigation notes: Patients with uncontrolled infections, other autoimmune diseases, pregnancy or lactation were excluded.

The receptor's source is a woman in her twenties or thirties with Graves disease. The chain is built from TRBV7-3 and TRBJ1-2; 9 bases line up with TRBD1. The sequenced sample was peripheral blood mononuclear cells (PBMCs), obtained at new diagnosis, from a patient treated with antithyroid drugs. CDR3 DNA: TGTGCCAGCAGCTTAACCGGCTGGACAGGGGAGGGCTACACCTTC. Its protein is CASSLTGWTGEGYTF.